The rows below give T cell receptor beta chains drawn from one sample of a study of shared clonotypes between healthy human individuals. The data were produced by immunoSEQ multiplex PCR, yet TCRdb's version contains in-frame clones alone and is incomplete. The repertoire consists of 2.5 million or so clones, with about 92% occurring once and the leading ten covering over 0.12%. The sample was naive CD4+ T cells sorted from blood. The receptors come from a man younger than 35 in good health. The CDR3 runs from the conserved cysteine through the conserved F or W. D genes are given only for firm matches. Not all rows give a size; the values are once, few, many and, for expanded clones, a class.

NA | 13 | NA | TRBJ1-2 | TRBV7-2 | TGTGCCAGCAGCCCACGGGGACCCTATGGCTACACCTTC | CASSPRGPYGYTF
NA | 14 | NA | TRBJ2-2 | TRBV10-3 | TGTGCCATCGGCCTTCGGGGGAACACCGGGGAGCTGTTTTTT | CAIGLRGNTGELFF
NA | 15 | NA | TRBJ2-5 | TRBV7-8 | TGTGCCAGCAGCTTAGGAACCATGTACCAAGAGACCCAGTACTTC | CASSLGTMYQETQYF
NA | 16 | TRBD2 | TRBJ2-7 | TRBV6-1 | TGTGCCAGCAGTGAAGCAGCGGGAAGCGGAGTCTACGAGCAGTACTTC | CASSEAAGSGVYEQYF
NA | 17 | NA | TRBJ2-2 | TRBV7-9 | TGTGCCAGCAGCTTAAAGTCGATCGCAGGGGACACCGGGGAGCTGTTTTTT | CASSLKSIAGDTGELFF
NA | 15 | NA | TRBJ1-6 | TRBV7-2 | TGTGCCAGCAGCTTAGTTACGGGGACTCCCCCGGCCCTCCACTTT | CASSLVTGTPPALHF
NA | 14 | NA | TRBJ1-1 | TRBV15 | TGTGCCACCAGCGCGGGGGCGGCGAACACTGAAGCTTTCTTT | CATSAGAANTEAFF
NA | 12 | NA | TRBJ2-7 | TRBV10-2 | TGCGCCAGCAGTGGCCCAGGGTACGAGCAGTACTTC | CASSGPGYEQYF
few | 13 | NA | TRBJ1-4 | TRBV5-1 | TGCGCCAGCAGCTTGGAGTCGGCAGAAAAACTGTTTTTT | CASSLESAEKLFF
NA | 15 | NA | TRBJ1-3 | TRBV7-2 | TGTGCCAGCAGCTTAGATGGGGACCCCGGAAACACCATATATTTT | CASSLDGDPGNTIYF
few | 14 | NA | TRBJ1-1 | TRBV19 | TGTGCCAGTAGTACACAGGGTAGTAAAGCTGAAGCTTTCTTT | CASSTQGSKAEAFF
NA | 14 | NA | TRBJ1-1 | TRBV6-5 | TGTGCCAGCAGTTCACGGCATCTGAACACTGAAGCTTTCTTT | CASSSRHLNTEAFF
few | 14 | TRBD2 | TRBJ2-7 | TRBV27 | TGTGCCAGCAGTTTCGGGGGGGCCCCCTACGAGCAGTACTTC | CASSFGGAPYEQYF
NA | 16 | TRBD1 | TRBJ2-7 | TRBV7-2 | TGTGCCAGCAGCCCCCATTGGACAGGTTTCTCCTACGAGCAGTACTTC | CASSPHWTGFSYEQYF
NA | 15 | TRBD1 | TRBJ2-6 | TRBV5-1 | TGCGCCAGCAGCCGACAGGGCTCAGGGGCCAACGTCCTGACTTTC | CASSRQGSGANVLTF
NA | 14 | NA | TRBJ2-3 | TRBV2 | TGTGCCAGCAGTCCCTACCCGACTAGAACTACGCAGTATTTT | CASSPYPTRTTQYF
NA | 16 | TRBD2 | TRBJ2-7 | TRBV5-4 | TGTGCCAGCAGCTTGCACGGCGGCGGGGGCTCCTACGAGCAGTACTTC | CASSLHGGGGSYEQYF
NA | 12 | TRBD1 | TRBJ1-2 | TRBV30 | TGTGCCTCCATGGACAGGGGTTATGGCTACACCTTC | CASMDRGYGYTF
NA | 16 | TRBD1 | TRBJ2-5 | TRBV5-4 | TGTGCCAGCAGCTTGGCCGGGACAGGGGGTCGAGAGACCCAGTACTTC | CASSLAGTGGRETQYF
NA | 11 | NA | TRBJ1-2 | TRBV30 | TGTGCCTGGCTAAGGGTATATGGCTGCACCTTC | CAWLRVYGCTF
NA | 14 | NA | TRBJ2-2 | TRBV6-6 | TGTGCCAGCAGCAAAGCCGAAGGGGCCGGGGAGCTGTTTTTT | CASSKAEGAGELFF
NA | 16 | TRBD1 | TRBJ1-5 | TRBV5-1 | TGCGCCAGCAGCTTGGGGGGACAGACTAGCAATCAGCCCCAGCATTTT | CASSLGGQTSNQPQHF
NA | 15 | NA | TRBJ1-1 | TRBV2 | TGTGCCAGCAGTGAATGGGGGGCGATGGACACTGAAGCTTTCTTT | CASSEWGAMDTEAFF
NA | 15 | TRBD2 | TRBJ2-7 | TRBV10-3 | TGTGCCATCAGGGAGACTAGCGGGGCTACCTACGAGCAGTACTTC | CAIRETSGATYEQYF
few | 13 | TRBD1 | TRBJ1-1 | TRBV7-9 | TGTGCCAGCAGCTTAGCGGGACAGGGAGAAGCTTTCTTT | CASSLAGQGEAFF
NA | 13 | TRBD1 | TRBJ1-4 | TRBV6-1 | TGTGCCAGCAGTGAAGGAGACAGGGGGAGACTGTTTTTT | CASSEGDRGRLFF
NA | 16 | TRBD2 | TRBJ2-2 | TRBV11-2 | TGTGCCAGCAGCTTAATGCGGGAGGGCAACACCGGGGAGCTGTTTTTT | CASSLMREGNTGELFF
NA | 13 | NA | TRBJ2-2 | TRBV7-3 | TGTGCCAGCAGCTCCCAATATAACGGGGAGCTGTTTTTT | CASSSQYNGELFF
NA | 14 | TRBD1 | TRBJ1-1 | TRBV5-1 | TGCGCCAGCAGCTTGGAACAGGGGGGCACTGAAGCTTTCTTT | CASSLEQGGTEAFF
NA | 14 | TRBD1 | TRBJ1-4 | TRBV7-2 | TGTGCCAGCAGGATACAGGGGGCTAATGAAAAACTGTTTTTT | CASRIQGANEKLFF
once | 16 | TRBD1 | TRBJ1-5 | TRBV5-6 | TGTGCCAGCAGTCCTAGGACAGGGAGGTTGAATCAGCCCCAGCATTTT | CASSPRTGRLNQPQHF
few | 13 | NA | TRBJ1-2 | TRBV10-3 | TGTGCCATCAGTCGGGATTCTAACTATGGCTACACCTTC | CAISRDSNYGYTF
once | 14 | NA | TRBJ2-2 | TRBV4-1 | TGCGCCAGCAGCCAAGTTCAGGCAATGGGGGAGCTGTTTTTT | CASSQVQAMGELFF
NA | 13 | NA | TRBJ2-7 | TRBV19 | TGTGCCAGTTCTCTCGGAGGAAACTACGAGCAGTACTTC | CASSLGGNYEQYF
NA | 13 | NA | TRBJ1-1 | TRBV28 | TGTGCCAGCAGTGGGGACGGGGGGATCGAAGCTTTCTTT | CASSGDGGIEAFF
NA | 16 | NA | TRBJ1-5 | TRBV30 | TGTGCCTGGAGTAGAAGCCCAGGGATTCGCAATCAGCCCCAGCATTTT | CAWSRSPGIRNQPQHF
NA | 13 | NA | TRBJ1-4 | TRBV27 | TGTGCCAGCAGTCCAAGTTCTAATGAAAAACTGTTTTTT | CASSPSSNEKLFF
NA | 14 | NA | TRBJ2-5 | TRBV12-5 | TGTGCTAGTGGTCCAGGACCGCTGCTGGAGACCCAGTACTTC | CASGPGPLLETQYF
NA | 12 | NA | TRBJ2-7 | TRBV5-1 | TGCGCCAGCAGAGGACAGTCAGGCGAGCAGTACTTC | CASRGQSGEQYF
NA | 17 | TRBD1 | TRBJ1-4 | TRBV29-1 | TGCAGCGTTATCTCAGGGACAGGGCTATCCGGAGGTGAAAAACTGTTTTTT | CSVISGTGLSGGEKLFF
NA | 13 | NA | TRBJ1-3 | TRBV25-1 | TGTGCCAGCAGTGAATGGGGAGCCTGGACCATATATTTT | CASSEWGAWTIYF
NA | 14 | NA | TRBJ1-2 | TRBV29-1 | TGCAGCGTTGAAGGCAGGCTAGCTAACTATGGCTACACCTTC | CSVEGRLANYGYTF
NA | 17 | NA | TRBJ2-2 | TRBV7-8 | TGTGCCAGCAGCCTCCGGGGGCGTAACGGGGGGACCGGGGAGCTGTTTTTT | CASSLRGRNGGTGELFF
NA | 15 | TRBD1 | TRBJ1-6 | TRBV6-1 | TGTGCCAGCAGTCCCCGGGACAGCAGTAATTCACCCCTCCACTTT | CASSPRDSSNSPLHF
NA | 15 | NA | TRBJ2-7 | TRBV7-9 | TGTGCCAGCAGCTTGGCAGGGCTTAGCTCCTACGAGCAGTACTTC | CASSLAGLSSYEQYF
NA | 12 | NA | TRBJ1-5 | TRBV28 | TGTGCCAGCAGTTTTACCAATCAGCCCCAGCATTTT | CASSFTNQPQHF
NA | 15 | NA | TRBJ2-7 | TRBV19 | TGTGCCAGTAGTCCCGTTAGGGACGGGACCTACGAGCAGTACTTC | CASSPVRDGTYEQYF
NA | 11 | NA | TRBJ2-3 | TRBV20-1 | TGCAGTGCTAGTCTCGCAGATACGCAGTATTTT | CSASLADTQYF
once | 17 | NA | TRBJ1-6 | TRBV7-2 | TGTGCCAGCAGCAACCCCCTAGACTTACGCTTAAATTCACCCCTCCACTTT | CASSNPLDLRLNSPLHF
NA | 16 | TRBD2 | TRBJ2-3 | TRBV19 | TGTGCCAGTAGCCTATGGGCGGGGGGGCAAACAGATACGCAGTATTTT | CASSLWAGGQTDTQYF
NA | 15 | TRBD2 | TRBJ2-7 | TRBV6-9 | TGTGCCAGCAGTTATGGCGGGGGTTGTTCCTACGAGCAGTACTTC | CASSYGGGCSYEQYF
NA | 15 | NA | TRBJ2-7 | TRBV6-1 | TGTGCCAGCAGTGAAGAGGGTGGCCCGATCTACGAGCAGTACTTC | CASSEEGGPIYEQYF